Listed here are 19 T cell receptor beta chains from one sample, sequenced in a study of CD8 T cells in ankylosing spondylitis. TCRdb re-called the 5' RACE reads through MiXCR, storing one row per CDR3 protein. This table holds around 130,000 distinct CDR3 sequences, roughly an eighth found once. Input material: blood, either unsorted or a sorted T cell fraction (not recorded which). Receptor source: a female donor with ankylosing spondylitis or in good health (not recorded which).

This clonotype was detected many times. The rearrangement joins TRBV5-1 to TRBJ2-3, with TRBD2 identical over 8 bases. The CDR3 sequence is 14 residues long. The junction had 0 bases not matched to a gene; V was cut back by 2 bases and J by 1 base. Germline lookup yields CDR1 SGHRS and CDR2 YFSETQ. The CDR3 DNA follows: TGCGCCAGCAGCTTAGCGGGGGGCACAGATACGCAGTATTTT. It translates to CASSLAGGTDTQYF.

The genes are TRBV19 and TRBJ2-5; D possibly corresponds to TRBD1 (7 bases). The CDR3 has 14 amino acids. The V end lost 4 bases, the J end lost 5 bases, and 14 bases lay between the germline ends. Germline assignment: CDR1 LNHDA and CDR2 SQIVND (reference sequence). CDR3 region: CASSRQGGKETQYF. The CDR3 coding sequence is TGTGCCAGTAGTAGGCAGGGGGGAAAGGAGACCCAGTACTTC.

This clonotype was observed at least ten times. The chain joins TRBV6-1 to TRBJ2-5; 8 nucleotides agree with TRBD1. The CDR3 runs 15 residues. The junction had 4 bases not matched to a gene; V was cut back by 3 bases and J by 1 base. The germline CDR1 and CDR2 sequences are MNHNS and SASEGT. CDR3: CASSDRDRPQETQYF. The CDR3 DNA is TGTGCCAGCAGTGACCGGGACAGGCCCCAAGAGACCCAGTACTTC.

This clonotype appeared many times. This chain uses TRBV9 with TRBJ1-6; TRBD1 matches at 7 bases. CDR3 length equals 17 residues. Germline-derived CDR1 and CDR2 are SGDLS and YYNGEE. V shed 3 bases and J 0 bases; nucleotides not matched to a gene: 6. CDR3 residues: CASSADRASSYNSPLHF. DNA of the CDR3: TGTGCCAGCAGCGCTGACAGGGCGAGCTCCTATAATTCACCCCTCCACTTT.

This clonotype was seen more than once but under ten times. The chain combines TRBV2 with TRBJ2-2, with D possibly matching TRBD2 (6 bases). Germline V lookup: CDR1 SNHLY, CDR2 FYNNEI. The CDR3 is 14 amino acids. Trimming removed 4 bases from V and 6 bases from J, with 12 bases in between. The CDR3 region is CASSVDGSAGELFF. DNA of the CDR3: TGTGCCAGCAGTGTGGACGGGAGTGCCGGGGAGCTGTTTTTT.

With regard to this clonotype: This may stem from a read error, because a much larger clone lies one nucleotide away. The chain uses TRBV10-3 and TRBJ1-4; D not certain. The germline V gene has CDR1 ENHRY and CDR2 SYGVKD. The CDR3 consists of 13 residues. This CDR3 reads CATKDRTNETLFF. The CDR3 region has the DNA TGTGCCACCAAGGATAGAACTAATGAAACACTGTTTTTT.

This clonotype was recorded a few times. The chain couples TRBV28 to TRBJ1-5, with 9 bases that match TRBD1. The germline V gene encodes CDR1 MDHEN and CDR2 SYDVKM. The CDR3 runs 15 residues. The V gene end was trimmed by 8 bases and the J gene end by 3 bases; junction bases not matched to a gene: 8. Written as DNA, the CDR3 is TGTGCCAGCGCCCGGACAGGGGCGCCCAATCAGCCCCAGCATTTT. This gives the protein CASARTGAPNQPQHF.

This clonotype was found many times. The rearrangement links TRBV12-3 or TRBV12-4 to TRBJ2-2; D unresolved. Trimming shortened V by 3 bases and J by 6 bases, and 8 bases separated the two germline ends. The CDR3 covers 13 residues. CDR3 sequence: CASSFGRAGELFF. In DNA form, the CDR3 reads TGTGCCAGCAGTTTTGGGCGAGCCGGGGAGCTGTTTTTT.

This clonotype was counted a few times. The chain combines TRBV5-1 with TRBJ2-1; D not resolved. V was pared by 0 bases and J by 2 bases, with 9 bases between. The CDR3 has 15 residues. Germline lookup yields CDR1 SGHRS and CDR2 YFSETQ. DNA for the CDR3: TGCGCCAGCAGCTTGGTTAACGAACCCTACAATGAGCAGTTCTTC. Protein product: CASSLVNEPYNEQFF.

This clonotype was recorded a few times. J is TRBJ2-3 and V is TRBV6-5; no reliable D call. The CDR3 loop spans 11 amino acids. The germline CDR1 and CDR2 sequences are MNHEY and SVGAGI. The ends were cut back, 2 bases at V and 4 bases at J, with 1 base in the middle. DNA for the CDR3: TGTGCCAGCAGTTACGCAGATACGCAGTATTTT. This sequence encodes CASSYADTQYF.

CDR3 coding DNA: TGTGCCAGCAGCTCTCGGACTAGCGGGAGGAACAATGAGCAGTTCTTC. Its translation: CASSSRTSGRNNEQFF. The rearrangement links TRBV7-1 to TRBJ2-1, with 14 bases aligning to TRBD2. TRBV7-1 is noted as an ORF with a role that remains uncertain. With V trimmed by 3 bases and J by 5 bases, 3 bases remained unmatched. CDR3 length: 16 residues.

This clonotype was picked up many times. The V gene is TRBV28, the J gene TRBJ1-5; 7 nucleotides align to TRBD1. The CDR3 runs 16 residues. With V trimmed by 5 bases and J by 5 bases, 12 bases remained unmatched. Germline-derived CDR1 and CDR2 are MDHEN and SYDVKM. CDR3 nucleotide sequence: TGTGCCAGCAGTCTGAGACAGGGCCTTCGTGATCAGCCCCAGCATTTT. Residues: CASSLRQGLRDQPQHF.

The sample holds a few counts of this clonotype. This chain links TRBV29-1 with TRBJ2-1; no reliable D call. V was trimmed by 1 base and J by 7 bases, leaving 8 bases between them. The CDR3 totals 12 residues. The V gene's germline CDR1 is SQVTM and CDR2 ANQGSEA. The CDR3 protein is CSVEGHQNEQFF. For the CDR3, the DNA is TGCAGCGTTGAAGGTCATCAAAATGAGCAGTTCTTC.

There are many counts of this clonotype. The V gene is TRBV3-1, the J gene TRBJ2-2; 7 bases agree with TRBD2. Trimming cost V 8 bases and J 4 bases; bases outside gene matches: 7. The CDR3 consists of 14 residues. Germline V gives CDR1 LGHDT, CDR2 YNNKEL (reference sequence). CDR3: CASSFASGTGELFF. In DNA, the CDR3 is TGTGCCAGCTCGTTTGCTAGCGGCACCGGGGAGCTGTTTTTT.

This clonotype was counted only a few times. This CDR3 is CASSTSGGGYEQYF. CDR3 nucleotides: TGTGCCAGCAGCACTAGCGGGGGTGGGTACGAGCAGTACTTC. The chain uses TRBV7-2 and TRBJ2-7; 11 bases agree with TRBD2. This CDR3 spans 14 amino acids. Per germline, CDR1 SGHTA and CDR2 FQGNSA. Germline trimming cut 5 bases from V and 4 bases from J; bases unmatched to any gene: 4.

The table lists this clonotype with many counts. The chain uses TRBV20-1 and TRBJ2-1; no clear D gene. Germline V gives CDR1 DFQATT, CDR2 SNEGSKA (reference sequence). CDR3 length: 11 residues. In DNA, the CDR3 is TGCACTGCGCTTGCCGGCAGGGAGCAGTTCTTC. The encoded protein is CTALAGREQFF.

This chain links TRBV7-9 with TRBJ1-2; unclear D gene. Trimming cost V 3 bases and J 5 bases, with 10 bases left between them. Germline lookup yields CDR1 SEHNR and CDR2 FQNEAQ (reference sequence). The CDR3 is made up of 13 amino acids. DNA of the CDR3: TGTGCCAGCAGCTTCGACGGACTATATGGCTACACCTTC. Translation: CASSFDGLYGYTF.

This clonotype was recorded at least ten times. This chain connects TRBV29-1 to TRBJ2-7; D is unclear. CDR1 and CDR2 (germline): SQVTM, ANQGSEA. The CDR3 loop spans 12 amino acids. Trimming shortened V by 4 bases and J by 3 bases, and 10 bases separated the two germline ends. The DNA of the CDR3 is TGCAGCGTTGGGTACGACAACTACGAGCAGTACTTC. Its protein is CSVGYDNYEQYF.

This clonotype showed up many times. The chain links TRBV11-2 to TRBJ1-1; D remains ambiguous. The CDR3 consists of 12 residues. V shed 1 base and J shed 4 bases, with 4 bases lying between them. CDR1 and CDR2 (germline): SGHAT, FQNNGV. CDR3 region: CASSLVGTEAFF. The CDR3 DNA sequence: TGTGCCAGCAGCTTAGTGGGCACTGAAGCTTTCTTT.